The TCR beta chain under discussion was sequenced for a study of control samples from healthy donors and cancer patients. Assay: immunoSEQ multiplex PCR; the TCRdb copy retains only in-frame clones and omits some. Of about 77,000 clones listed, 85% to 95% are singletons. V gave up 3 bases and J gave up 3 bases, with 5 bases separating them. This CDR3 has 12 amino acids. Germline V gene lookup returns CDR1 SEHNR and CDR2 FQNEAQ (reference sequence). Sequencing was carried out using blood. The V call is TRBV7-9, the J call TRBJ1-2, with D unclear. The TCR sequence derives from a woman in her sixties or seventies in good health. The CDR3 DNA follows: TGTGCCAGCAGCTTTGAGGACTATGGCTACACCTTC. Translated, it gives CASSFEDYGYTF.